This record concerns one T cell receptor beta chain sequence. V was pared by 9 bases and J by 4 bases, with 15 bases between. Germline CDR1 is MNHEY and CDR2 is SVGAGI. The CDR3 contains 13 residues. This specimen belongs to a study of blood T cell repertoires in COVID-19. About the study: Acute and convalescent COVID-19 samples came from the United States, Italy and Spain. From T cells, B-cell-depleted T cells, or PBMCs came the material, which was cDNA or gDNA.

In the original workflow: Reference gene primers were amplified, and this amplification served to estimate nucleated cell counts. Using immunoSEQ multiplex PCR, the repertoire was profiled, and TCRdb retains in-frame clones only, with some absent. V and J calls and clone size are given by that table; D and trimming were obtained from the DNA. Here the sample spans about 120,000 clones, 77% being singletons. What was sequenced was peripheral blood. This sequence was found in a human donor in a cohort sampled during active COVID-19. V gene TRBV6-5 combines with J gene TRBJ2-5, with a possible D match to TRBD1 (6 bases). CDR3 loop: CARAQGEGETQYF. The CDR3 DNA reads as TGTGCCAGGGCACAGGGTGAAGGAGAGACCCAGTACTTC.